Below are 26 T cell receptor beta chains sequenced from a single sample in a study of cytomegalovirus exposure and HLA in healthy donors. PCR involved 60 Vbeta and 13 Jbeta primers. Profiled with immunoSEQ multiplex PCR; TCRdb holds only in-frame clones, not every one. The sample includes 150,000 to 200,000 clones, approximately 84% of them seen just once. What was sequenced was PBMCs. These receptors originate from a boy younger than 18 in good health and CMV-seronegative.

The chain recombines TRBV30 with TRBJ1-1; 7 bases agree with TRBD1. The CDR3 length is 14 residues. CDR1 and CDR2 (germline): GTSNPN, SVGIG (reference sequence). The V gene end was trimmed by 4 bases and the J gene end by 5 bases; junction bases not matched to a gene: 10. CDR3 sequence reads: CAWNMDRRRTEAFF. The CDR3 DNA reads as TGTGCCTGGAACATGGACAGGCGTCGGACTGAAGCTTTCTTT.

This chain links TRBV28 with TRBJ1-4; D call uncertain. The CDR3 is 16 amino acids. Trimming shortened V by 1 base and J by 4 bases, and 13 bases separated the two germline ends. The germline V gene encodes CDR1 MDHEN and CDR2 SYDVKM. CDR3 region: CASSLSFREVNEKLFF. CDR3 DNA: TGTGCCAGCAGTTTATCCTTCCGGGAGGTTAATGAAAAACTGTTTTTT.

V usage is TRBV10-2 and J usage is TRBJ1-1; D is unresolved. The CDR3 consists of 13 residues. Germline CDR1 WSHSY, CDR2 SAAADI. Deletions cut 5 bases from V and 2 bases from J, with 9 bases between. CDR3 protein: CASSFKTNTEAFF. The CDR3 DNA reads TGCGCCAGCAGTTTTAAGACAAACACTGAAGCTTTCTTT.

This sequence joins TRBV6-5 and TRBJ2-7; 8 positions agree with TRBD1. Trimming cost V 5 bases and J 10 bases; bases outside gene matches: 10. The CDR3 sequence is 13 residues long. Looked up from germline, CDR1 is MNHEY and CDR2 is SVGAGI. The CDR3 loop reads CASSPNSGQGQYF. The DNA of the CDR3 is TGTGCCAGCAGTCCAAACAGCGGACAGGGCCAGTACTTC.

The chain is built from TRBV27 and TRBJ2-7; TRBD2 matches at 9 bases. There are 17 residues in the CDR3. Trimming cost V 4 bases and J 0 bases; bases outside gene matches: 10. From germline, CDR1 is MNHEY and CDR2 SMNVEV (reference sequence). DNA of the CDR3: TGTGCCAGCAGTTCACATACCTTAGCGGGAGTCTCCTACGAGCAGTACTTC. It translates to CASSSHTLAGVSYEQYF.

CDR3 sequence: CASSFDPRGYGYTF. In DNA form, the CDR3 reads TGTGCCAGCAGCTTCGACCCTAGAGGCTATGGCTACACCTTC. The rearrangement uses TRBV7-3 and TRBJ1-2, with D unclear. Germline lookup yields CDR1 SGHTA and CDR2 FQGTGA. V was shortened by 3 bases and J by 4 bases, with 12 bases between the two germline ends. This CDR3 has 14 residues.

The chain links TRBV9 to TRBJ1-4; D gene ambiguous. The CDR3 loop spans 15 amino acids. CDR1 and CDR2 from the germline V gene are SGDLS and YYNGEE. Trimming removed 3 bases at V and 1 base at J, with 10 bases between. The CDR3 protein is CASSEEHKTNEKLFF. In DNA form, the CDR3 reads TGTGCCAGCAGCGAAGAACACAAAACTAATGAAAAACTGTTTTTT.

The chain uses TRBV29-1 and TRBJ1-1; the D gene is possibly TRBD1 (5 bases). CDR3 size: 12 residues. CDR1 SQVTM and CDR2 ANQGSEA come from the germline V gene. Deletions cut 4 bases from V and 5 bases from J, with 11 bases between. CDR3 sequence (DNA): TGCAGCGTTGGTGACAGATATACTGAAGCTTTCTTT. It yields the protein CSVGDRYTEAFF.

V is TRBV14 and J is TRBJ1-4, with D possibly being TRBD1 (5 bases). CDR3 length: 12 amino acids. From germline, CDR1 is SGHDN and CDR2 FVKESK. With 1 base removed from V and 10 bases from J, the gap between germline ends came to 7 bases. The CDR3 protein is CASSQVGGKLFF. CDR3 nucleotides: TGTGCCAGCAGCCAAGTGGGGGGAAAACTGTTTTTT.

The chain carries TRBV29-1 and TRBJ1-1; no reliable D call. Per germline, CDR1 SQVTM and CDR2 ANQGSEA. The CDR3 sequence is 13 residues long. The germline V and J ends were trimmed by 2 bases and 11 bases, with 18 bases remaining between them. CDR3 region: CSVEKVNPFGAFF. CDR3 nucleotide sequence: TGCAGCGTTGAAAAGGTTAACCCCTTCGGGGCTTTCTTT. Using reference TRBV29-1 and TRBJ1-1 for the parts outside the CDR3, the full variable domain is SAVISQKPSRDICQRGTSLTIQCQVDSQVTMMFWYRQQPGQSLTLIATANQGSEATYESGFVIDKFPISRPNLTFSTLTVSNMSPEDSSIYLCSVEKVNPFGAFFGQGTRLTVV.

This clone is a singleton in its sample. This chain joins TRBV5-4 and TRBJ2-5, with TRBD2 as a possible D gene (5 bases). V gave up 1 base and J gave up 5 bases, with 9 bases separating them. The CDR3 has 13 residues. Germline V gene sequence: CDR1 SGHNT, CDR2 YYREEE (reference sequence). The CDR3 DNA reads TGTGCCAGCAGCTTGAGGGAGCGGGAGACCCAGTACTTC. It specifies CASSLRERETQYF.

The table lists this clone with a count of one. The chain uses TRBV9 and TRBJ2-1, with D maybe TRBD1 (6 bases). V lost 0 bases to trimming and J lost 7 bases, with 14 bases between them. Germline CDR1 SGDLS, CDR2 YYNGEE. This CDR3 is 15 amino acids long. CDR3 region: CASSVEHRVVNEQFF. As DNA, the CDR3 is TGTGCCAGCAGCGTAGAGCACAGGGTGGTGAATGAGCAGTTCTTC.

This clone was counted only a few times. The V gene is TRBV5-1, the J gene TRBJ2-2, with 8 bases fitting TRBD2. V gave up 0 bases and J gave up 7 bases; unmatched junction bases: 8. CDR1 is SGHRS and CDR2 is YFSETQ in the germline V gene. There are 16 residues in the CDR3. The CDR3 protein is CASSLGLSGTDGELFF. Written as DNA, the CDR3 is TGCGCCAGCAGCTTGGGTCTTAGCGGGACGGACGGGGAGCTGTTTTTT.

V is TRBV7-3 and J is TRBJ1-1; D possibly corresponds to TRBD1 (6 bases). Germline V gives CDR1 SGHTA, CDR2 FQGTGA. V was trimmed by 4 bases and J by 3 bases, leaving 15 bases between them. The CDR3 consists of 15 residues. The CDR3 protein is CASSSRTVGDTEAFF. The CDR3 DNA sequence: TGTGCCAGCAGCTCCCGGACAGTCGGGGACACTGAAGCTTTCTTT. The entire variable domain, with the rest obtained from reference TRBV7-3 and TRBJ1-1, is as follows: GAGVSQTPSNKVTEKGKYVELRCDPISGHTALYWYRQSLGQGPEFLIYFQGTGAADDSGLPNDRFFAVRPEGSVSTLKIQRTERGDSAVYLCASSSRTVGDTEAFFGQGTRLTVV.

The chain links TRBV13 to TRBJ1-5; no definite D call. The length of the CDR3 is 15 residues. Germline assignment: CDR1 PRHDT and CDR2 FYEKMQ (reference sequence). Trimming removed 0 bases from V and 0 bases from J, with 6 bases in between. Here the CDR3 DNA reads TGTGCCAGCAGCTTAGGGAGGCATAGCAATCAGCCCCAGCATTTT. Its translation: CASSLGRHSNQPQHF.

The chain combines TRBV27 with TRBJ2-1, with D possibly matching TRBD2 (7 bases). Germline V gene data show CDR1 as MNHEY and CDR2 as SMNVEV (reference sequence). The CDR3 spans 12 residues. Trimming left V 6 bases short and J 10 bases short, with 13 bases between. The chain's CDR3 is CASSRGGSEQFF. CDR3 coding DNA: TGTGCCAGCAGCCGCGGGGGCTCAGAGCAGTTCTTC.

This clone was observed a handful of times. Here the CDR3 DNA reads TGTGCCAGCAGCGTAGCTCGCTCTGGAAACACCATATATTTT. Its translation is CASSVARSGNTIYF. The chain has TRBV9 and TRBJ1-3; no clear D. Trimming took off 0 bases at V and 0 bases at J, with 4 bases between the two ends. CDR3 length equals 14 residues. CDR1 and CDR2 (germline): SGDLS, YYNGEE.

The rearrangement links TRBV28 to TRBJ1-2, with D tentatively TRBD1 (5 bases). V lost 3 bases and J lost 8, with 13 bases in between. Per germline, CDR1 MDHEN and CDR2 SYDVKM. CDR3 length equals 13 residues. For the CDR3, the DNA is TGTGCCAGCAGTTTTATCGGGGGTGGAGGCTACACCTTC. Its translation is CASSFIGGGGYTF.

This chain uses TRBV9 with TRBJ1-5; a weak D match, TRBD1 (5 bases). The length of the CDR3 is 15 residues. Germline CDR1 and CDR2: SGDLS and YYNGEE. V lost 4 bases to trimming and J lost 0 bases, with 11 bases between them. This CDR3 reads CASSPGGTSNQPQHF. DNA for the CDR3: TGTGCCAGCAGCCCGGGAGGGACTAGCAATCAGCCCCAGCATTTT.

CDR3: CASNVRQGVTYEQYF. In DNA form, the CDR3 reads TGTGCCAGCAACGTCCGACAGGGGGTAACCTACGAGCAGTACTTC. V and J are TRBV5-6 and TRBJ2-7; 9 nucleotides agree with TRBD1. Looked up from germline, CDR1 is SGHDT and CDR2 is YYEEEE. The CDR3 extends over 15 amino acids. Trimming removed 6 bases from V and 2 bases from J; junction bases left unmatched: 9.

CDR3 sequence (DNA): TGTGCCTGGAGCCGTAGTAGGGGGAAAGCAGATACGCAGTATTTT. It codes for CAWSRSRGKADTQYF. The genes are TRBV30 and TRBJ2-3; D might be TRBD1 (6 bases). Germline values: CDR1 GTSNPN, CDR2 SVGIG (reference sequence). The germline V and J ends were trimmed by 3 bases and 4 bases, with 17 bases remaining between them. This CDR3 is built from 15 residues. Together with reference TRBV30 and TRBJ2-3, the CDR3 gives the full variable domain: SQTIHQWPATLVQPVGSPLSLECTVEGTSNPNLYWYRQAAGRGLQLLFYSVGIGQISSEVPQNLSASRPQDRQFILSSKKLLLSDSGFYLCAWSRSRGKADTQYFGPGTRLTVL.

The chain uses TRBV10-2 and TRBJ1-5; D is unclear. V was clipped by 7 bases and J by 0 bases, with 13 bases between them. The length of the CDR3 is 15 residues. CDR1 and CDR2 from the germline V gene are WSHSY and SAAADI. CDR3 protein: CASKTGVSSNQPQHF. The CDR3 bases are TGCGCCAGCAAAACCGGGGTGAGTAGCAATCAGCCCCAGCATTTT.

The V gene is TRBV6-1, the J gene TRBJ1-2; 10 nucleotides match TRBD1. Germline V gene lookup returns CDR1 MNHNS and CDR2 SASEGT. The CDR3 consists of 15 residues. V lost 6 bases and J lost 6; bases outside the gene matches: 10. For the CDR3, the DNA is TGTGCCAGCAGGGGGGGGACAGGGGAAGGTCATGGCTACACCTTC. It translates to CASRGGTGEGHGYTF.

The J gene is TRBJ2-7, the V gene TRBV13; TRBD2 matches 13 bases. This CDR3 is built from 19 residues. The junction had 13 bases not matched to a gene; V was cut back by 5 bases and J by 0 bases. Germline V gene data show CDR1 as PRHDT and CDR2 as FYEKMQ (reference sequence). The CDR3 loop is CASSHGLAGATFNSYEQYF. CDR3 coding DNA: TGTGCCAGCAGCCATGGACTAGCGGGAGCCACTTTTAACTCCTACGAGCAGTACTTC.

This clone was found a few times. The chain recombines TRBV6-4 with TRBJ2-3; 11 nucleotides agree with TRBD2. CDR3 size: 15 residues. Germline CDR1 MRHNA, CDR2 SNTAGT. V was clipped by 3 bases and J by 6 bases; unmatched bases: 5. As DNA, the CDR3 is TGTGCCAGCAGTGAGGTAGCGGGAGGGCCTGATACGCAGTATTTT. Encoded protein: CASSEVAGGPDTQYF.

This clone was picked up a small number of times. The rearrangement links TRBV6-8 to TRBJ2-7; TRBD1 aligns across 9 bases. Per germline, CDR1 MNHGY and CDR2 SAAAGT. The CDR3 is 15 amino acids. The junction had 10 bases not matched to a gene; V was cut back by 6 bases and J by 4 bases. The CDR3 spells CASSYPGQGLYEQYF. The CDR3 region has the DNA TGTGCCAGCAGCTATCCGGGACAGGGCCTTTACGAGCAGTACTTC.